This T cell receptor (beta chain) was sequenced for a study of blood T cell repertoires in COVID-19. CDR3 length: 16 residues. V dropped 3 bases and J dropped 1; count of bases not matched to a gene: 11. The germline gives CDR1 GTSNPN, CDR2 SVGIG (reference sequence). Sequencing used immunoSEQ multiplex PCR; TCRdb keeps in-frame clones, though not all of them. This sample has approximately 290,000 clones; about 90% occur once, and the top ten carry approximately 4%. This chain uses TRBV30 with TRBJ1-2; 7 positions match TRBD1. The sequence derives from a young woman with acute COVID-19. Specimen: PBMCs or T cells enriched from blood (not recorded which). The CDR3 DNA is TGTGCCTGGAGCCCAGACCGGACAGGAGTTAACTATGGCTACACCTTC. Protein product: CAWSPDRTGVNYGYTF.